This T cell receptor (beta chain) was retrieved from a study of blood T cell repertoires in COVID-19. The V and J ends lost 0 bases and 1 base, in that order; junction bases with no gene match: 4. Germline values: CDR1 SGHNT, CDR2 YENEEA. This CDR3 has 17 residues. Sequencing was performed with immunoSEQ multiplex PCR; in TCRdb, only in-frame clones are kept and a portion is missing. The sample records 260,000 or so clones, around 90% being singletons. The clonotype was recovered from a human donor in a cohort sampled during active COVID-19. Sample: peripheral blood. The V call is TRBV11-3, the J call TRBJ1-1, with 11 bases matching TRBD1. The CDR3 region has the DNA TGTGCCAGCAGCTTAGAGGGACAGGGGGTTCGGAACACTGAAGCTTTCTTT. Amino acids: CASSLEGQGVRNTEAFF.